The source of this T cell receptor beta chain is a study of blood T cell repertoires in COVID-19. Enrollees, about 18 to 89 years old, lived in about two dozen US areas. Cohort placement rested on clinical history that participants reported themselves. TCRdb's table, derived via immunoSEQ multiplex PCR, lists solely in-frame clones and lacks some. The table lists roughly 300,000 clones, roughly nine tenths of them singletons. Deletions cut 9 bases from V and 4 bases from J, with 15 bases between. Germline CDR1 SNHLY, CDR2 FYNNEI. This CDR3 has 14 residues. The sequenced material came from PBMCs or T cells enriched from blood (not recorded which). The TCR sequence derives from a woman aged 30 to 39 who had recovered from COVID-19. J is TRBJ1-4 and V is TRBV2; tentatively, D is TRBD1 (6 bases). The CDR3 DNA reads as TGTGCCAGTAGTCCGGGACAAGTTAATGAAAAACTGTTTTTT. Translation: CASSPGQVNEKLFF.